Listed below are T cell receptor beta chains from one sample, sequenced in a study of regulatory T cells in long-lasting Graves disease. MiXCR was run by TCRdb on the multiplex PCR reads, yielding one entry per CDR3 protein. The table shows 380,000 or so distinct CDR3 sequences, with under 20% occurring only once. These records were also assigned to another study, of T cells in Graves' hyperthyroidism and ophthalmopathy.

The sequencing used peripheral blood mononuclear cells (PBMCs), collected at new diagnosis, from a patient treated with antithyroid drugs. These receptors originate from a woman younger than 30 with Graves disease. The CDR3 runs from the conserved cysteine through the conserved F or W. D genes are given only for firm matches. The size field is filled for only some rows; it gives once, few, many or a size class.

j_gene: TRBJ2-2
d_gene: TRBD1
abundance: many
v_gene: TRBV10-3
CDR3nt: TGTGCCATCAGTGCGTCAACGGGGGGACAGGGTACCGGGGAGCTGTTTTTT
CDR3aa: CAISASTGGQGTGELFF

j_gene: TRBJ2-5
d_gene: TRBD1
abundance: many
v_gene: TRBV27
CDR3nt: TGTGCCAGCAGTTTCGGGACAGAGCAAGAGACCCAGTACTTC
CDR3aa: CASSFGTEQETQYF

j_gene: TRBJ2-5
d_gene: NA
abundance: many
v_gene: TRBV11-2
CDR3nt: TGTGCCAGCAGCGTCAGGGGTGGTGTAGAGACCCAGTACTTC
CDR3aa: CASSVRGGVETQYF

j_gene: TRBJ2-3
d_gene: NA
abundance: NA
v_gene: TRBV10-3
CDR3nt: TGTGCCATCAGTGAGTCGTCCAGGGCCCCGGGTACGCAGTATTTT
CDR3aa: CAISESSRAPGTQYF

j_gene: TRBJ2-2
d_gene: NA
abundance: few
v_gene: TRBV13
CDR3nt: TGTGCCAGCAGCTTAGCCCTCGAATTGGAGCCGAACACCGGGGAGCTGTTTTTT
CDR3aa: CASSLALELEPNTGELFF

j_gene: TRBJ1-1
d_gene: NA
abundance: many
v_gene: TRBV7-3
CDR3nt: TGTGCCAGCTGTGAAGGGATGAACACTGAAGCTTTCTTT
CDR3aa: CASCEGMNTEAFF

j_gene: TRBJ2-1
d_gene: NA
abundance: many
v_gene: TRBV3-1
CDR3nt: TGTGCCAGCAGCCCTGAAATCCACCTGGCCAATGAGCAGTTCTTC
CDR3aa: CASSPEIHLANEQFF

j_gene: TRBJ2-3
d_gene: NA
abundance: many
v_gene: TRBV20-1
CDR3nt: TGCAGTGCTGGGGTCCCCCTGTCAGATACGCAGTATTTT
CDR3aa: CSAGVPLSDTQYF

j_gene: TRBJ2-1
d_gene: TRBD2
abundance: NA
v_gene: TRBV20-1
CDR3nt: TGCAGTGCTAGAGATTCTATGGGACTAGCGGGGGGGCCGAACAATGAGCAGTTCTTC
CDR3aa: CSARDSMGLAGGPNNEQFF

j_gene: TRBJ1-5
d_gene: NA
abundance: NA
v_gene: TRBV29-1
CDR3nt: TGCAGCGTTGAAGACCCTCAGGGGAATCAGCCCCAGCATTTT
CDR3aa: CSVEDPQGNQPQHF

j_gene: TRBJ2-3
d_gene: TRBD1
abundance: many
v_gene: TRBV5-1
CDR3nt: TGCGCCAGCAGCTTGGGACAGGGGTTTGAGACAGATACGCAGTATTTT
CDR3aa: CASSLGQGFETDTQYF

j_gene: TRBJ2-7
d_gene: TRBD2
abundance: many
v_gene: TRBV2
CDR3nt: TGTGCCAGCACCGCTAGCGGGAGGGGCGAGCAGTACTTC
CDR3aa: CASTASGRGEQYF

j_gene: TRBJ2-7
d_gene: TRBD1
abundance: many
v_gene: TRBV7-3
CDR3nt: TGTGCCAGCAGCTTACGGGCAGGGGGCGCGTACGAGCAGTACTTC
CDR3aa: CASSLRAGGAYEQYF

j_gene: TRBJ2-1
d_gene: TRBD2
abundance: once
v_gene: TRBV7-3
CDR3nt: TGTGCCAGCAGCTTGGGCCCTAGCGGGGGGGCCCATGAGCAGTTCTTC
CDR3aa: CASSLGPSGGAHEQFF

j_gene: TRBJ2-3
d_gene: TRBD2
abundance: few
v_gene: TRBV20-1
CDR3nt: TGCAGTGCTAGAGTTCTAGCGGGAGGGCAGGGCACAGATACGCAGTATTTT
CDR3aa: CSARVLAGGQGTDTQYF

j_gene: TRBJ1-1
d_gene: NA
abundance: NA
v_gene: TRBV19
CDR3nt: TGTGCCAGTAGTATAGGCGGAGGGTTGAGGACTGAAGCTTTCTTT
CDR3aa: CASSIGGGLRTEAFF

j_gene: TRBJ1-5
d_gene: TRBD1
abundance: many
v_gene: TRBV5-8
CDR3nt: TGTGCCAGCAGCACGGGACAGATTACCAATCAGCCCCAGCATTTT
CDR3aa: CASSTGQITNQPQHF

j_gene: TRBJ2-3
d_gene: TRBD2
abundance: many
v_gene: TRBV5-1
CDR3nt: TGCGCCAGCAGCTTGGAGGTATTTCGCGGGAGGCCCGAATGGGGTACGCAGTATTTT
CDR3aa: CASSLEVFRGRPEWGTQYF

j_gene: TRBJ2-2
d_gene: NA
abundance: few
v_gene: TRBV2
CDR3nt: TGTGCCAGCAGGACGGGGGTCTCATCGGAGACCGGGGAGCTGTTTTTT
CDR3aa: CASRTGVSSETGELFF

j_gene: TRBJ2-2
d_gene: NA
abundance: NA
v_gene: TRBV5-1
CDR3nt: TGCGCCAGCAGCCCGGCGGGGGCGGGCACCGGGGAGCTGTTTTTT
CDR3aa: CASSPAGAGTGELFF

j_gene: TRBJ2-7
d_gene: TRBD1
abundance: many
v_gene: TRBV11-2
CDR3nt: TGTGCCAGCAGCTTTTGGGACAGGGGGCAATACGAGCAGTACTTC
CDR3aa: CASSFWDRGQYEQYF

j_gene: TRBJ2-5
d_gene: NA
abundance: many
v_gene: TRBV9
CDR3nt: TGTGCCAGCAGCGTACAGGGACAAGAGACCCAGTACTTC
CDR3aa: CASSVQGQETQYF

j_gene: TRBJ2-5
d_gene: TRBD2
abundance: few
v_gene: TRBV5-4
CDR3nt: TGTGCCAGCAGCCTGGGACTAGCGGCCAATGTCGGTGAGACCCAGTACTTC
CDR3aa: CASSLGLAANVGETQYF

j_gene: TRBJ2-7
d_gene: NA
abundance: many
v_gene: TRBV7-3
CDR3nt: TGTGCCAGCAGCTTAGCCGATACAGGGCCTAGCTCCTACGAGCAGTACTTC
CDR3aa: CASSLADTGPSSYEQYF

j_gene: TRBJ2-2
d_gene: TRBD1
abundance: many
v_gene: TRBV5-1
CDR3nt: TGCGCCAGCAGCACCAGGACAGGGTCGGGTACCGGGGAGCTGTTTTTT
CDR3aa: CASSTRTGSGTGELFF

j_gene: TRBJ2-1
d_gene: NA
abundance: few
v_gene: TRBV6-1
CDR3nt: TGTGCCAGCAGTGAATCAGAGGCCACGGGATACAATGAGCAGTTCTTC
CDR3aa: CASSESEATGYNEQFF

j_gene: TRBJ2-7
d_gene: TRBD1
abundance: many
v_gene: TRBV19
CDR3nt: TGTGCCAGTCAACCGGGACAGGGCCCCTTGGAGCAGTACTTC
CDR3aa: CASQPGQGPLEQYF

j_gene: TRBJ2-7
d_gene: NA
abundance: few
v_gene: TRBV19
CDR3nt: TGTGCCAGTAGTATAGCCGGGGAGGCCTACGAGCAGTACTTC
CDR3aa: CASSIAGEAYEQYF

j_gene: TRBJ2-1
d_gene: NA
abundance: NA
v_gene: TRBV7-9
CDR3nt: TGTGCCAGCAGCCCCTTCAGCGGTTCCTACAATGAGCAGTTCTTC
CDR3aa: CASSPFSGSYNEQFF

j_gene: TRBJ2-7
d_gene: NA
abundance: NA
v_gene: TRBV3-1
CDR3nt: TGTGCCAGCAGCCCAAGCCTGGACTGGTACAATGAGCAGTACTTC
CDR3aa: CASSPSLDWYNEQYF

j_gene: TRBJ2-3
d_gene: TRBD2
abundance: NA
v_gene: TRBV20-1
CDR3nt: TGCAGTGCTAGCCGGGGACTAGCGGGAGGCCCCATAGATACGCAGTATTTT
CDR3aa: CSASRGLAGGPIDTQYF

j_gene: TRBJ2-1
d_gene: NA
abundance: many
v_gene: TRBV29-1
CDR3nt: TGCAGCGTTGCGTCCGTGAGCTCCTACAATGAGCAGTTCTTC
CDR3aa: CSVASVSSYNEQFF

j_gene: TRBJ1-1
d_gene: NA
abundance: many
v_gene: TRBV12-3/TRBV12-4
CDR3nt: TGTGCCAGCAGTGCCAACCCCCAGGGTCCTGAAGCTTTCTTT
CDR3aa: CASSANPQGPEAFF

j_gene: TRBJ2-1
d_gene: TRBD1
abundance: few
v_gene: TRBV5-4
CDR3nt: TGTGCCAGCAGCTTTGACAGGGGGTATCACAATGAGCAGTTCTTC
CDR3aa: CASSFDRGYHNEQFF

j_gene: TRBJ2-5
d_gene: TRBD2
abundance: NA
v_gene: TRBV9
CDR3nt: TGTGCCAGCAGCCCGGGACTAGTTGCACTAGAGACCCAGTACTTC
CDR3aa: CASSPGLVALETQYF

j_gene: TRBJ2-1
d_gene: TRBD2
abundance: many
v_gene: TRBV5-1
CDR3nt: TGCGCCAGCAGTCAGGGGACTAGCGGGAGACCCTCCTACAATGAGCAGTTCTTC
CDR3aa: CASSQGTSGRPSYNEQFF

j_gene: TRBJ2-7
d_gene: TRBD2
abundance: many
v_gene: TRBV12-3/TRBV12-4
CDR3nt: TGTGCCAGCAGCCCGGGGGACTACCAGTACTTC
CDR3aa: CASSPGDYQYF